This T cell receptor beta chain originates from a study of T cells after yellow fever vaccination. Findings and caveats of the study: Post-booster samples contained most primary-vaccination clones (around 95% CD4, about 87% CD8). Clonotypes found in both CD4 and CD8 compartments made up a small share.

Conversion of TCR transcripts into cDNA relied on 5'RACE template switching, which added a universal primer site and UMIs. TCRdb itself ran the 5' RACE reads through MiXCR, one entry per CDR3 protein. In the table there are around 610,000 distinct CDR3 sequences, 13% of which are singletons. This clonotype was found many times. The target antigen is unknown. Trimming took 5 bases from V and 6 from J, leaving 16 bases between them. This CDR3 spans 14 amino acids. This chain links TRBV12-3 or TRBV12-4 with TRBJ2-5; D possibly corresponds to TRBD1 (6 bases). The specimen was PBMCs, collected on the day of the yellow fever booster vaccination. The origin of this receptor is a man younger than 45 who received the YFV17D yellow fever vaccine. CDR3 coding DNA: TGTGCCAGCAGTCCACAGGGTAGAGTACAGACCCAGTACTTC. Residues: CASSPQGRVQTQYF.